The 8 T cell receptor beta chains below all came from one sample that was sequenced in a study of PD-1 blockade in mismatch repair-deficient tumors. Produced via immunoSEQ multiplex PCR; TCRdb's table is partial and in-frame only. This table holds about 84,000 clones, roughly 80% found once. The sample was peripheral blood, taken 12 weeks after starting pembrolizumab. Receptors were obtained from an adult with mismatch repair-deficient cancer.

As DNA, the CDR3 is TGTGCCAGCAGCTCCCGGGCCAGGGAAGGTACCGGGGAGCTGTTTTTT. Translated, it gives CASSSRAREGTGELFF. The rearrangement links TRBV7-8 to TRBJ2-2; D perhaps matches TRBD1 (5 bases). This CDR3 region has 16 residues. Per germline, CDR1 SGHVS and CDR2 FQNEAQ. Trimming left V 4 bases short and J 5 bases short, with 17 bases between.

V and J are TRBV9 and TRBJ2-1, with 7 bases identical to TRBD1. The CDR3 totals 14 residues. Germline V gives CDR1 SGDLS, CDR2 YYNGEE. V was pared by 0 bases and J by 4 bases, with 1 base of the junction left unmatched. This CDR3 is CASSVGGQYNEQFF. The CDR3 nucleotides read TGTGCCAGCAGCGTAGGGGGACAGTACAATGAGCAGTTCTTC.

The CDR3 spells CASSPGHWKLFF. In DNA form, the CDR3 reads TGTGCCAGCAGTCCTGGACACTGGAAACTGTTTTTT. This rearrangement joins TRBV28 to TRBJ1-4; D possibly corresponds to TRBD1 (5 bases). The V end was cut by 5 bases, the J end by 11 bases, with 12 bases between. Germline CDR1 and CDR2: MDHEN and SYDVKM. This CDR3 is 12 amino acids long.

The genes are TRBV2 and TRBJ2-3; 7 bases line up with TRBD2. CDR1 is SNHLY, CDR2 FYNNEI, per germline. Unmatched junction bases numbered 8, after V lost 6 bases and J lost 2 bases. The CDR3 runs to 15 residues. The CDR3 loop is CASRRLASSTDTQYF. The CDR3 DNA follows: TGTGCCAGCAGAAGACTAGCATCCTCCACAGATACGCAGTATTTT.

This chain uses TRBV9 with TRBJ2-5; 9 bases map to TRBD2. Germline V gene sequence: CDR1 SGDLS, CDR2 YYNGEE. The V and J ends lost 0 bases and 7 bases, in that order; junction bases with no gene match: 13. CDR3 length equals 17 residues. The CDR3 spells CASSVGASGRPTGTQYF. For the CDR3, the DNA is TGTGCCAGCAGCGTAGGGGCAAGCGGGAGGCCGACGGGGACCCAGTACTTC.

The rearrangement uses TRBV2 and TRBJ1-1, with D unresolved. The germline V gene has CDR1 SNHLY and CDR2 FYNNEI. The CDR3 runs to 12 residues. V was cut by 6 bases and J by 3 bases, with 8 bases left in between. CDR3 bases: TGTGCCAGCAGACCATTGGACACTGAAGCTTTCTTT. Translation gives CASRPLDTEAFF. The entire variable domain, with the rest obtained from reference TRBV2 and TRBJ1-1, is as follows: EPEVTQTPSHQVTQMGQEVILRCVPISNHLYFYWYRQILGQKVEFLVSFYNNEISEKSEIFDDQFSVERPDGSNFTLKIRSTKLEDSAMYFCASRPLDTEAFFGQGTRLTVV.

The genes are TRBV27 and TRBJ1-2; D unresolved. CDR3 length: 17 residues. Trimming pared 3 bases from V and 8 bases from J, leaving 25 bases between. Looked up from germline, CDR1 is MNHEY and CDR2 is SMNVEV (reference sequence). The CDR3 DNA reads TGTGCCAGCAGTTTCGCCGCCGGGTTCCGACGGTCGGAAGGCTACACCTTC. As protein: CASSFAAGFRRSEGYTF.

CDR3 nucleotides: TGCAGCGCCCCCCGCTACAATGAGCAGTTCTTC. Protein sequence: CSAPRYNEQFF. The rearrangement joins TRBV29-1 to TRBJ2-1; D not certain. The germline V gene has CDR1 SQVTM and CDR2 ANQGSEA. The V gene lost 7 bases and the J gene lost 3 bases, with 7 bases spanning the gap. CDR3 length: 11 amino acids.